This TCR beta chain was recorded in a study of blood T cell repertoires in COVID-19. Study-wide background: The samples span acute and convalescent COVID-19 from the United States, Italy and Spain. T cells, B-cell-depleted T cells, or PBMCs provided the cDNA or gDNA that served as material.

In the authors' methods: Reference gene primer amplification gave nucleated cell count estimates. The assay was immunoSEQ multiplex PCR, and TCRdb's table has in-frame clones only and misses some. D and trimming come from the DNA, and the V and J calls and clone size come from that table. The repertoire holds about 96,000 clones, with roughly 84% as singletons. Trimming removed 6 bases from V and 6 bases from J; junction bases left unmatched: 6. The CDR3 consists of 15 residues. CDR1 is LNHDA, CDR2 SQIVND, per germline (reference sequence). This chain joins TRBV19 and TRBJ2-7, with 15 bases aligning to TRBD2. The TCR originated in a woman aged 55-70 years with acute or convalescent COVID-19. Sequences were obtained from peripheral blood. The CDR3 spells CASSVGLAGGGEQYF. CDR3 nucleotide sequence: TGTGCCAGTAGCGTGGGACTAGCGGGGGGCGGCGAGCAGTACTTC.